One TCR beta chain is described in this entry. The junction departs from germline at one end; a sequencing error may be responsible. This sample stems from a study of T cell changes during pregnancy in multiple sclerosis. Repertoires were generated with immunoSEQ multiplex PCR, while TCRdb's copy carries only in-frame clones and drops some. Among about 110,000 clones listed, 90% to 95% were seen once. CDR3 length: 16 residues. Germline loops: CDR1 SGHNT, CDR2 YYREEE (reference sequence). This sequence was found in a female donor with multiple sclerosis, enrolled in a pregnancy study. The gene calls are TRBV5-4 and TRBJ2-3; TRBD2 aligns across 7 bases. Material: peripheral blood, obtained after pregnancy. The CDR3 reads CASSSRGETSTNTQYF. CDR3 in DNA: TGTGCCAGCAGCTCCCGGGGAGAGACTAGCACAAATACGCAGTATTTT. Together with reference TRBV5-4 and TRBJ2-3, the CDR3 gives the full variable domain: ETGVTQSPTHLIKTRGQQVTLRCSSQSGHNTVSWYQQALGQGPQFIFQYYREEENGRGNFPPRFSGLQFPNYSSELNVNALELDDSALYLCASSSRGETSTNTQYFGPGTRLTVL.